This TCR beta chain emerged from a study of cytotoxic CD8 clonotypes in ibrutinib-treated CLL. Study-wide context: Investigators reported approximately 25 partial and 2 complete responses; after median roughly 63 months, approximately 15 patients remained remitted and about 12 progressed.

Profiling relied on immunoSEQ multiplex PCR, and the TCRdb table lists in-frame clones only, not all of them. The table includes tens of thousands of clones, approximately 74% detected once. Study conclusions and caveats: Shared public clonotypes were rare, and on treatment they either got smaller or stayed the same. Upon ibrutinib response clonality rose, and upon progression it fell back toward baseline.

This CDR3 is built from 14 residues. J was trimmed by 3 bases and V by 11 bases; bases with no gene match: 11. Germline V gene sequence: CDR1 SGHNT, CDR2 YENEEA. On this clone itself: Its antigen is not identified.

The sequenced sample was PBMCs, obtained after 12 months of ibrutinib treatment. The sequence was obtained from a human donor with chronic lymphocytic leukemia. The chain has TRBV11-3 and TRBJ2-3; 7 bases map to TRBD2. CDR3 in DNA: TGTGCCGAGTCGGGGAGGGAGTGGACAGATACGCAGTATTTT. This gives the protein CAESGREWTDTQYF.